This T cell receptor beta chain was identified during a study of T cell responses to AZD1222 COVID-19 vaccine. The V gene's germline CDR1 is SEHNR and CDR2 FQNEAQ (reference sequence). This CDR3 has 16 residues. With V trimmed by 2 bases and J by 1 base, 5 bases remained unmatched. Regarding this clone: Its matching antigen is unknown.

General study results and limits: Donors were largely white British and mainly female; clonal diversity was possibly underestimated. The study identified only a handful of AZD1222 recipients as seropositive at baseline.

Clones were sequenced by immunoSEQ multiplex PCR, and TCRdb holds only the in-frame ones, with some missing. Among around 90,000 clones, just over 85% were seen once, and the ten largest hold about 6%. This clonotype originated in an adult in good health. This chain connects TRBV7-9 to TRBJ2-1; 7 bases align to TRBD2. The sequences come from peripheral blood, collected on day 0 of AZD1222 vaccination. The CDR3 loop reads CASSLSTAGSYNEQFF. CDR3 coding DNA: TGTGCCAGCAGCTTAAGTACAGCGGGATCCTACAATGAGCAGTTCTTC.